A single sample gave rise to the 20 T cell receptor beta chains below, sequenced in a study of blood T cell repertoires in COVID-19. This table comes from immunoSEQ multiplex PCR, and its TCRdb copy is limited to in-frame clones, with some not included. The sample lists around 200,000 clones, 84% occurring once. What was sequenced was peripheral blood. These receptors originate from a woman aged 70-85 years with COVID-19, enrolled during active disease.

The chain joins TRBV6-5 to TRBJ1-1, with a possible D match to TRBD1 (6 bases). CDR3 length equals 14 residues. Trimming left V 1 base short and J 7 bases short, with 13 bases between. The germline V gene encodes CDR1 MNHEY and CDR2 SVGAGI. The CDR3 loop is CASSYLEDSLEAFF. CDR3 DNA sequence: TGTGCCAGCAGTTACTTGGAGGACAGCCTTGAAGCTTTCTTT.

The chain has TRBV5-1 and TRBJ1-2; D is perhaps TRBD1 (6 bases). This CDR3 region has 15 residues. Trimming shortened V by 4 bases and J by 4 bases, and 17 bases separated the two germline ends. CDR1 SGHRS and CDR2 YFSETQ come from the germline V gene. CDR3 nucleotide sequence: TGCGCCAGCAGCCTCTACTACAGGGATCCCTATGGCTACACCTTC. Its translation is CASSLYYRDPYGYTF.

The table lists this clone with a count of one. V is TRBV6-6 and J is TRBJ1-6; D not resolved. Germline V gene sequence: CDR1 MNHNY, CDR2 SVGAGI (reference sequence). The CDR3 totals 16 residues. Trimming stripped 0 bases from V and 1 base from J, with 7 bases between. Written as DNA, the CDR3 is TGTGCCAGCAGTTACTCAAGCGCGTCCTATAATTCACCCCTCCACTTT. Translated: CASSYSSASYNSPLHF.

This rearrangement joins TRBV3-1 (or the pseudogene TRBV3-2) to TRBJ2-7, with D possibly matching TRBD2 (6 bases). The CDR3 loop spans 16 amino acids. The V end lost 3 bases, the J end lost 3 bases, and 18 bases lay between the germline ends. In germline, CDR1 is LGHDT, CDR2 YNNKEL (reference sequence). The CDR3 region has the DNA TGTGCCAGCAGCCATCCCGGACTACAAACTCTCTACGAGCAGTACTTC. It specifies CASSHPGLQTLYEQYF.

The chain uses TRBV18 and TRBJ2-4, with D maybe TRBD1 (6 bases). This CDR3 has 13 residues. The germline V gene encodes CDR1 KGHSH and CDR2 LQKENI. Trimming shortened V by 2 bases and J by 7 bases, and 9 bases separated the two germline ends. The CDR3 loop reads CASSPGGGNIQYF. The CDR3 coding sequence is TGTGCCAGCTCACCAGGGGGCGGCAACATTCAGTACTTC.

For the CDR3, the DNA is TGTGCCAGCAGTTTATCGTCCCCGGGGGGATGGGGGAACAAAGCTTTCTTT. Translating gives CASSLSSPGGWGNKAFF. The chain has TRBV28 and TRBJ1-1; D might be TRBD1 (5 bases). Trimming removed 1 base at V and 9 bases at J, with 24 bases between. The CDR3 totals 17 residues. CDR1 MDHEN and CDR2 SYDVKM come from the germline V gene.

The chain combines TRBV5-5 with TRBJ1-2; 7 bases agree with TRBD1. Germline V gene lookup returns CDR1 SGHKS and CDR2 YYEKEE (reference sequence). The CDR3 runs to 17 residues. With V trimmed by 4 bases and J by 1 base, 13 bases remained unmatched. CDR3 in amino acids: CASSVLSGQQINYGYTF. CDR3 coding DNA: TGTGCCAGCAGCGTCCTTTCGGGACAGCAAATTAACTATGGCTACACCTTC.

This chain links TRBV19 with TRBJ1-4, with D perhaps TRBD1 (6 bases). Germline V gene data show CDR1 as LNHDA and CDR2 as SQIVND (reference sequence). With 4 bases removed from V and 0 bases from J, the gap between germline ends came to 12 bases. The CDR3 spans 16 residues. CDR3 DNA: TGTGCCAGTAGTAGGCAGGGGATAGCAACTAATGAAAAACTGTTTTTT. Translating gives CASSRQGIATNEKLFF. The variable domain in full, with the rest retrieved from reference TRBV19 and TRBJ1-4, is DGGITQSPKYLFRKEGQNVTLSCEQNLNHDAMYWYRQDPGQGLRLIYYSQIVNDFQKGDIAEGYSVSREKKESFPLTVTSAQKNPTAFYLCASSRQGIATNEKLFFGSGTQLSVL.

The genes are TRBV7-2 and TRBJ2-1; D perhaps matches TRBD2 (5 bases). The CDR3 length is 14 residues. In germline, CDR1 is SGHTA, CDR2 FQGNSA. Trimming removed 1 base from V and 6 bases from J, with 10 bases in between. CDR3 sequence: CASSLERSGNEQFF. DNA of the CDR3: TGTGCCAGCAGCTTAGAGAGAAGCGGCAATGAGCAGTTCTTC.

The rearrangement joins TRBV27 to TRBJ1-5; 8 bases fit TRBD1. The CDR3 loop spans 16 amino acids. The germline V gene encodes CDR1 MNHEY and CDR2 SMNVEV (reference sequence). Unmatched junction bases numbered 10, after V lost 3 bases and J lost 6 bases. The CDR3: CASSFGPPQGAQPQHF. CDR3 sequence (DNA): TGTGCCAGCAGTTTTGGACCCCCTCAGGGGGCTCAGCCCCAGCATTTT.

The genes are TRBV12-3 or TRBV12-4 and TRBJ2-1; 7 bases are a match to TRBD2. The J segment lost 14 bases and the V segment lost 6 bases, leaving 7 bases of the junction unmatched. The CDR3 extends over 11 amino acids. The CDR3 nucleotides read TGTGCCAGCAGCGCGGGGACTAAAGAGTTCTTC. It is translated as CASSAGTKEFF.

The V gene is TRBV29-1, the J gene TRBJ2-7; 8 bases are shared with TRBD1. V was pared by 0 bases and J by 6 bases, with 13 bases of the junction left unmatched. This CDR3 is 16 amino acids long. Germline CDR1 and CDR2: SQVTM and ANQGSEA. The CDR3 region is CSVEDRRGRFYSEQYF. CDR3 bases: TGCAGCGTTGAAGATCGCAGGGGGCGCTTCTACAGCGAGCAGTACTTC.

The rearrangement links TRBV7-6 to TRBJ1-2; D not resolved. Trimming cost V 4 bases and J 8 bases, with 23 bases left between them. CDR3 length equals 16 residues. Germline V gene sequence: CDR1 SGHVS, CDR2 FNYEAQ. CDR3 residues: CASSSRTAGAPGGYTF. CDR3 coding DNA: TGTGCCAGCAGCTCCCGGACGGCGGGTGCACCCGGCGGCTACACCTTC.

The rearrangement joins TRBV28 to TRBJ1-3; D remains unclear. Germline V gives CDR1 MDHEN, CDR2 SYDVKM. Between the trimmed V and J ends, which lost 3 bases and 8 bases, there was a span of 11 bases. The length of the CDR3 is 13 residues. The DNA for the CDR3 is TGTGCCAGCAGTTTGGCCCTCGAAGACACCATATATTTT. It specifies CASSLALEDTIYF.

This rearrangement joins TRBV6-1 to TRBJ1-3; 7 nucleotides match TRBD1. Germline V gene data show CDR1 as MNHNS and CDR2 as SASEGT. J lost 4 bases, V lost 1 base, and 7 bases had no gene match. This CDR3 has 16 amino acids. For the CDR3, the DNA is TGTGCCAGCAGTGAAGGAATGACAGGGCACGGAAACACCATATATTTT. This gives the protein CASSEGMTGHGNTIYF.

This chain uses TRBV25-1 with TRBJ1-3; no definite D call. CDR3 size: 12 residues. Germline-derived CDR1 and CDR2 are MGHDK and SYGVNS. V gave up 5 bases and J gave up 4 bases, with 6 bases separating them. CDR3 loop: CASSSEGNTIYF. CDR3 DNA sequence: TGTGCCAGCAGTTCTGAGGGAAACACCATATATTTT.

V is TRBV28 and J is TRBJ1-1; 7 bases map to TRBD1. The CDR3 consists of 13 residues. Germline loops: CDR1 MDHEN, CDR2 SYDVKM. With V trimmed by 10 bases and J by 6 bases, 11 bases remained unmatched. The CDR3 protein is CATERRQGAEAFF. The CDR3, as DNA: TGTGCCACCGAACGTCGACAGGGCGCTGAAGCTTTCTTT. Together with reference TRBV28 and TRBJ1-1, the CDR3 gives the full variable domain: DVKVTQSSRYLVKRTGEKVFLECVQDMDHENMFWYRQDPGLGLRLIYFSYDVKMKEKGDIPEGYSVSREKKERFSLILESASTNQTSMYLCATERRQGAEAFFGQGTRLTVV.

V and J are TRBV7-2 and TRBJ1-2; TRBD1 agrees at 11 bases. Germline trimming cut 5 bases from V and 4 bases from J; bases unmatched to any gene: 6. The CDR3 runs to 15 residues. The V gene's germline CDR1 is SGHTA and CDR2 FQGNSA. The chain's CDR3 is CASSGTGGRSYGYTF. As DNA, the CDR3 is TGTGCCAGCAGCGGGACAGGGGGGAGGTCCTATGGCTACACCTTC.

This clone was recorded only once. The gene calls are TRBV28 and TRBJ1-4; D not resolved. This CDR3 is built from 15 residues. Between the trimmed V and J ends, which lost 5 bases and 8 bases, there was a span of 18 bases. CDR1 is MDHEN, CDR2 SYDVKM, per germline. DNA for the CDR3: TGTGCCAGCAGTCCTCCGGGCCTCACGGGGGAAAAACTGTTTTTT. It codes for CASSPPGLTGEKLFF.

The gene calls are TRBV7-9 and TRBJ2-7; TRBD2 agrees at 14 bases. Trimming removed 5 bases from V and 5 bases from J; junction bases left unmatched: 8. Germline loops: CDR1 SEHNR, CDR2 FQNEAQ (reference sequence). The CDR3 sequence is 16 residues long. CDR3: CASSPGLAGVGDEQYF. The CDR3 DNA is TGTGCCAGCAGCCCGGGACTAGCGGGAGTGGGTGACGAGCAGTACTTC. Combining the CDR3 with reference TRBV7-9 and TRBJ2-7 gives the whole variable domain DTGVSQNPRHKITKRGQNVTFRCDPISEHNRLYWYRQTLGQGPEFLTYFQNEAQLEKSRLLSDRFSAERPKGSFSTLEIQRTEQGDSAMYLCASSPGLAGVGDEQYFGPGTRLTVT.